A selection of T cell receptor beta chains follows, all from one sample in a study of T cell repertoires and Cas9 in healthy adults. The table came from immunoSEQ multiplex PCR; TCRdb's copy has only in-frame clones and leaves some out. The sample lists some 20,000 clones; about 89% were seen once. Sequences were obtained from CD4+ effector T cells (CD127+, CD25-, CD137-, CD154-) from PBMCs; culture status not recorded. The origin of the receptors is a human donor in good health. CDR3s include the opening cysteine and the closing phenylalanine or tryptophan. D genes are given only for firm matches.

d_gene	j_gene	v_gene	CDR3nt	CDR3aa
TRBD1	TRBJ1-4	TRBV4-1	TGCGCCAGCAGCCCTCTGGGACAGTCAACTAATGAAAAACTGTTTTTT	CASSPLGQSTNEKLFF
NA	TRBJ2-7	TRBV6-1	TGTGCCAGCAAGTCCAGTTATGGACAGCACTACGAGCAGTACTTC	CASKSSYGQHYEQYF
TRBD1	TRBJ2-7	TRBV5-4	TGTGCCAGCAGCTTGGAGGGGGCCGACTACGAGCAGTACTTC	CASSLEGADYEQYF
NA	TRBJ2-4	TRBV4-2	TGTGCCAGCAGCCAGGCTGAGGGCTCAACAAGGGACATTCAGTACTTC	CASSQAEGSTRDIQYF
NA	TRBJ1-1	TRBV27	TGTGCCAGCAGTTTTTGGCAGGGGACTGAAGCTTTCTTT	CASSFWQGTEAFF
TRBD1	TRBJ1-1	TRBV27	TGTGCCAGCAGTTTACTTCCCCGTTGGCCGGACAGGGATATAGACACTGAAGCTTTCTTT	CASSLLPRWPDRDIDTEAFF
NA	TRBJ1-5	TRBV7-2	TGTGCCAGCAGCTTAGCACTGGTCAATCAGCCCCAGCATTTT	CASSLALVNQPQHF
NA	TRBJ2-7	TRBV19	TGTGCCAGTAGTATAGGACTGGTTCGGAACGAGCAGTACTTC	CASSIGLVRNEQYF
TRBD1	TRBJ2-1	TRBV15	TGTGCCACCAGCAGAGATCGCCGGGACAGGAGAAATGAGCAGTTCTTC	CATSRDRRDRRNEQFF
NA	TRBJ2-3	TRBV5-6	TGTGCCAGCAGCGACCAAGGAATATATAAGACGCAGTATTTT	CASSDQGIYKTQYF
NA	TRBJ1-3	TRBV9	TGTGCCAGCAGCGTAGGTGACTTCCAGGCTGGAAACACCATATATTTT	CASSVGDFQAGNTIYF
NA	TRBJ2-3	TRBV2	TGTGCCAGCAGGGGGCTTGATACGCAGTATTTT	CASRGLDTQYF
NA	TRBJ2-1	TRBV4-2	TGTGCCAGCAGCCAAGATCTACAGGGTAACAATGAGCAGTTCTTC	CASSQDLQGNNEQFF
NA	TRBJ2-7	TRBV27	TGTGCCAGCATGGAGGGGCGAAGCTCCTACGAGCAGTACTTC	CASMEGRSSYEQYF
NA	TRBJ2-2	TRBV11-3	TGTGCCAGCAGCTTAGGGGCCGGGGAGCTGTTTTTT	CASSLGAGELFF
NA	TRBJ1-5	TRBV6-5	TGTGCCAGCAGTTTAATCAATCAGCCCCAGCATTTT	CASSLINQPQHF